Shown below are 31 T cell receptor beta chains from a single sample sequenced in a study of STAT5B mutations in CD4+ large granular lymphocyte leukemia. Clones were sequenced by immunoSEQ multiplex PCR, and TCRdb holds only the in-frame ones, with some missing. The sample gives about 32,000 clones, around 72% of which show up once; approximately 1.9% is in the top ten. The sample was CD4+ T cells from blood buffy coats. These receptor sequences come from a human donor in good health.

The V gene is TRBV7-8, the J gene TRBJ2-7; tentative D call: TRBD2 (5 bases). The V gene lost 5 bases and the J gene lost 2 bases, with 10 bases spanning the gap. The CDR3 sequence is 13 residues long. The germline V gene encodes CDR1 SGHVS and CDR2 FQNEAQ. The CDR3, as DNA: TGTGCCAGCAGCCGCGGACTGGCCTACGAGCAGTACTTC. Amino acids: CASSRGLAYEQYF.

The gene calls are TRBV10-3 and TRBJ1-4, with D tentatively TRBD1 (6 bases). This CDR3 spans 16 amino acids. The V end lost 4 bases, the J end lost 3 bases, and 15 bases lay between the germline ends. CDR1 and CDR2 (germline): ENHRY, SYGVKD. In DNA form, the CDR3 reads TGTGCCATCAGTGTACAGGGAAGGGAAGCTAATGAAAAACTGTTTTTT. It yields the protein CAISVQGREANEKLFF.

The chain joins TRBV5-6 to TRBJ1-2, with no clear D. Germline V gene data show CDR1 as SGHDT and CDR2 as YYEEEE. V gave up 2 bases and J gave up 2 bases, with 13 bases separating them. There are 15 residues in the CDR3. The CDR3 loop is CASSLTLRSNYGYTF. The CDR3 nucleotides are TGTGCCAGCAGCTTAACTCTCCGCTCAAACTATGGCTACACCTTC.

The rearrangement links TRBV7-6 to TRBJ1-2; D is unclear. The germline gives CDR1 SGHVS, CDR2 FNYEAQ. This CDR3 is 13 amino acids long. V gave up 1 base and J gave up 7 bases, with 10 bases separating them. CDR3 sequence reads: CASSLGQRGGYTF. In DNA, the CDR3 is TGTGCCAGCAGCTTAGGGCAACGGGGTGGCTACACCTTC.

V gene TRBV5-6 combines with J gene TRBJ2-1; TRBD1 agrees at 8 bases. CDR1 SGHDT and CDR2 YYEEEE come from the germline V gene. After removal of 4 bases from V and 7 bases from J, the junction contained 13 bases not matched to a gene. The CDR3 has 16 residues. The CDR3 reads CASSATTGADFNEQFF. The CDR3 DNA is TGTGCCAGCAGCGCGACGACAGGGGCCGATTTTAATGAGCAGTTCTTC.

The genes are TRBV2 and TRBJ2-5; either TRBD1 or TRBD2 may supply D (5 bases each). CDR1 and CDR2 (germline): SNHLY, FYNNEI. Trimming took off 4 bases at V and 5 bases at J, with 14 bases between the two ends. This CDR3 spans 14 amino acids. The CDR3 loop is CASSVRTPGETQYF. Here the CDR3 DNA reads TGTGCCAGCAGTGTAAGGACTCCAGGGGAGACCCAGTACTTC.

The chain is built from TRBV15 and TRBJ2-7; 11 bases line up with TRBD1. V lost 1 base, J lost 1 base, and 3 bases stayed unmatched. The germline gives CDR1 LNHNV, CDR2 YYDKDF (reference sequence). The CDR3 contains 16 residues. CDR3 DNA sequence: TGTGCCACCAGCAGAGGGACAGGGGGCCCATCCTACGAGCAGTACTTC. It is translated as CATSRGTGGPSYEQYF.

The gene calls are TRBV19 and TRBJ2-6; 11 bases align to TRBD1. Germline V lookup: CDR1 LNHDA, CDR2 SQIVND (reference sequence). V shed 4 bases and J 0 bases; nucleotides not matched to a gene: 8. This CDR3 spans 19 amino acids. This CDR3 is CASSTSIGTGGSGANVLTF. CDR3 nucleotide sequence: TGTGCCAGTAGTACATCGATAGGGACAGGGGGCTCTGGGGCCAACGTCCTGACTTTC.

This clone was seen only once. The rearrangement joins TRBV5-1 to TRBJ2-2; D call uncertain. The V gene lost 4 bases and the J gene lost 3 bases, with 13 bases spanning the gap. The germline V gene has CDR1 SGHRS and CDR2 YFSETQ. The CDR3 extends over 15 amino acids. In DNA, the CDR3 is TGCGCCAGCAGCCCACAAGGGCCGGACACCGGGGAGCTGTTTTTT. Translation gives CASSPQGPDTGELFF. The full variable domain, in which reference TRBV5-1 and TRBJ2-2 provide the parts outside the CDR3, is KAGVTQTPRYLIKTRGQQVTLSCSPISGHRSVSWYQQTPGQGLQFLFEYFSETQRNKGNFPGRFSGRQFSNSRSEMNVSTLELGDSALYLCASSPQGPDTGELFFGEGSRLTVL.

The CDR3 here is CASSLLGSGADTQYF. Here the CDR3 DNA reads TGTGCCAGCAGCCTTTTAGGGTCGGGGGCAGATACGCAGTATTTT. The chain combines TRBV11-2 with TRBJ2-3, with D perhaps matching TRBD2 (6 bases). CDR3 length equals 15 residues. The germline CDR1 and CDR2 sequences are SGHAT and FQNNGV. Trimming took 5 bases from V and 4 from J, leaving 16 bases between them.

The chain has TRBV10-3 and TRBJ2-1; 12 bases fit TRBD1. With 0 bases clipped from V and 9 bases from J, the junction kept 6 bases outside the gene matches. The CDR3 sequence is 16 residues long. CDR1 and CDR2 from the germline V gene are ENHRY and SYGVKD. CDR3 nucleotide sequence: TGTGCCATCAGTGAGTCTGCGGGACAGGGGGCTGGTGAGCAGTTCTTC. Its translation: CAISESAGQGAGEQFF.

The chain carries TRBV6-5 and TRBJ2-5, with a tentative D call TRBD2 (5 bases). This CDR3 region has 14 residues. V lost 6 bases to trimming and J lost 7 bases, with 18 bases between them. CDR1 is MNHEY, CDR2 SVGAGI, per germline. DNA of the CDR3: TGTGCCAGCAGGTCCCGGGATATTCGAGGGACCCAGTACTTC. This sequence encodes CASRSRDIRGTQYF.

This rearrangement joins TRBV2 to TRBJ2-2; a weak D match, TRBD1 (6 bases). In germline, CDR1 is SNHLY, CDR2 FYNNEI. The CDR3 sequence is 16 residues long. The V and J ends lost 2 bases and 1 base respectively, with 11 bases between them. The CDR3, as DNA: TGTGCCAGCAGTGAAACCCAGGGGAAGAACACCGGGGAGCTGTTTTTT. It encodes CASSETQGKNTGELFF.

Here the CDR3 DNA reads TGCGCCAGCAGCTTGTTACGCCCAAGCAACTATGGCTACACCTTC. Its translation: CASSLLRPSNYGYTF. The chain recombines TRBV5-1 with TRBJ1-2; D is unresolved. CDR1 SGHRS and CDR2 YFSETQ come from the germline V gene. The CDR3 covers 15 residues. The ends were cut back, 1 base at V and 2 bases at J, with 12 bases in the middle.

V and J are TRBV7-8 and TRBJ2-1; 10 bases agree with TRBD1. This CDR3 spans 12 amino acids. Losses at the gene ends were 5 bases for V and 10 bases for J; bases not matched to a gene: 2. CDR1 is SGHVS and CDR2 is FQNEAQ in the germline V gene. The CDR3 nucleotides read TGTGCCAGCAGCGACAGGGGGCAGGAGCAGTTCTTC. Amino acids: CASSDRGQEQFF.

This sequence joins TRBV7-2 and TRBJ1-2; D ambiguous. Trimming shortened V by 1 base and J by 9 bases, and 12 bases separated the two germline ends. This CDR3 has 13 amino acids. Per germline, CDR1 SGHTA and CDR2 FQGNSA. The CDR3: CASSLVVSDSYTF. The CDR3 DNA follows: TGTGCCAGCAGCTTAGTGGTTAGTGATAGCTACACCTTC.

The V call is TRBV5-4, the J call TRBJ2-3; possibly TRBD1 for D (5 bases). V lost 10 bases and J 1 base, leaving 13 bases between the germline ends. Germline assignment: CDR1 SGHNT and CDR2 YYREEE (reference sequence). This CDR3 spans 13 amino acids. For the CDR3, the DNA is TGTGCCCTAGGTGGCAGGGGCACAGATACGCAGTATTTT. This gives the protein CALGGRGTDTQYF.

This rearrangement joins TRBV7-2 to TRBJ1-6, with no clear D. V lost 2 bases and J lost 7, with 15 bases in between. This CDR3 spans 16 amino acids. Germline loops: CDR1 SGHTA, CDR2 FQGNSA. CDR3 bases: TGTGCCAGCAGCTTATATGGCGGGCAGTTCAATTCACCCCTCCACTTT. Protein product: CASSLYGGQFNSPLHF.

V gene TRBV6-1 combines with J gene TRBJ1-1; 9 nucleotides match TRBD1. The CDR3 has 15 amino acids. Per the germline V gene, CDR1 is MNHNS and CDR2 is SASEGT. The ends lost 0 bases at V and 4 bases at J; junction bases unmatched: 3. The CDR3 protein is CASSEAQGARTEAFF. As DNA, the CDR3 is TGTGCCAGCAGTGAAGCACAGGGGGCACGCACTGAAGCTTTCTTT.

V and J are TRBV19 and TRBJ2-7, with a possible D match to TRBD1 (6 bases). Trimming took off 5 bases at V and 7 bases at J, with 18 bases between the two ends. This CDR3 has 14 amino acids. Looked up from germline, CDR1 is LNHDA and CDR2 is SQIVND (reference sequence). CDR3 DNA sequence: TGTGCCAGTAGTGTAAGTGGGGGCTACCAGGAGCAGTACTTC. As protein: CASSVSGGYQEQYF.

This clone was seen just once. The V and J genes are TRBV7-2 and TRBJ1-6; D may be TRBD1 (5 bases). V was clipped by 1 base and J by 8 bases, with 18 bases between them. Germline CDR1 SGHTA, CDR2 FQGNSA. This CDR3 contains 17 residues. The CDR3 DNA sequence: TGTGCCAGCAGCTTAGGGCCCCCGGGGGTTCTTGATTCACCCCTCCACTTT. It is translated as CASSLGPPGVLDSPLHF.

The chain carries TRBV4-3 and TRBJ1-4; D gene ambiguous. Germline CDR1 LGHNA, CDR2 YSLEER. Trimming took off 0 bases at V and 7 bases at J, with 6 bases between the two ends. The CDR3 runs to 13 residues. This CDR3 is CASSQEPGEKLFF. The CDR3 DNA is TGCGCCAGCAGCCAAGAACCGGGTGAAAAACTGTTTTTT.

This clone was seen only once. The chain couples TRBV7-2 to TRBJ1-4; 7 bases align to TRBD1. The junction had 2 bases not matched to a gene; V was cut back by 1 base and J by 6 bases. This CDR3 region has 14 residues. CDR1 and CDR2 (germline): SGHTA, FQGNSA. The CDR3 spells CASSLGRGDEKLFF. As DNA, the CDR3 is TGTGCCAGCAGCTTAGGCAGGGGGGATGAAAAACTGTTTTTT.

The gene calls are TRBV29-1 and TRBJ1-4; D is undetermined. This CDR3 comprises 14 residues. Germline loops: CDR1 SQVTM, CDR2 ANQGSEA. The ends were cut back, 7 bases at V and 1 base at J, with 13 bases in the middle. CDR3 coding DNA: TGCAGCGGCGGTCGGACCGGAACTAATGAAAAACTGTTTTTT. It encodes CSGGRTGTNEKLFF.

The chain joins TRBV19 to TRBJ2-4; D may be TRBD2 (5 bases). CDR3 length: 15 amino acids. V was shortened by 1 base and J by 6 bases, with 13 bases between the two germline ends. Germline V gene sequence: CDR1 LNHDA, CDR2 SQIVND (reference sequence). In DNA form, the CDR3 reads TGTGCCAGTAGTATAGTCGTAGGAGAGGGAAACATTCAGTACTTC. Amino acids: CASSIVVGEGNIQYF. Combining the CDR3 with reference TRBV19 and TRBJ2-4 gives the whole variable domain DGGITQSPKYLFRKEGQNVTLSCEQNLNHDAMYWYRQDPGQGLRLIYYSQIVNDFQKGDIAEGYSVSREKKESFPLTVTSAQKNPTAFYLCASSIVVGEGNIQYFGAGTRLSVL.

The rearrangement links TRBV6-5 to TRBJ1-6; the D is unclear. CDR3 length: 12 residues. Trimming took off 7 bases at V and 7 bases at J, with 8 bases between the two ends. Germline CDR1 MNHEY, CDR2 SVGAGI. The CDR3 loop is CASTTENSPLHF. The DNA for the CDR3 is TGTGCCAGCACAACGGAAAATTCACCCCTCCACTTT.

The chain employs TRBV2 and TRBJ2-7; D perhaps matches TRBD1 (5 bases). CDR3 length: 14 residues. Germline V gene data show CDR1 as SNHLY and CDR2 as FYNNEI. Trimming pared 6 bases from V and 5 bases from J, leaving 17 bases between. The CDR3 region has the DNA TGTGCCAGCAGCAGTCAGCATCAGGGTGACGAGCAGTACTTC. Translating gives CASSSQHQGDEQYF. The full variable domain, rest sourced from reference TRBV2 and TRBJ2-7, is EPEVTQTPSHQVTQMGQEVILRCVPISNHLYFYWYRQILGQKVEFLVSFYNNEISEKSEIFDDQFSVERPDGSNFTLKIRSTKLEDSAMYFCASSSQHQGDEQYFGPGTRLTVT.

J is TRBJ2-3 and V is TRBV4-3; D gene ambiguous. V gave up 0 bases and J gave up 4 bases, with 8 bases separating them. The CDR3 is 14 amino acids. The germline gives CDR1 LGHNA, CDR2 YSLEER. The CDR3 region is CASSQDPIPDTQYF. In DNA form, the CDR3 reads TGCGCCAGCAGCCAAGATCCGATCCCAGATACGCAGTATTTT.

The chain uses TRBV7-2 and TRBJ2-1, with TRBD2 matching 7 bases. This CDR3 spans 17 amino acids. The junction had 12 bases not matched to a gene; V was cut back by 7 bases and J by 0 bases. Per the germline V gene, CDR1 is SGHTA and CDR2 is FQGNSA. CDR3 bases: TGTGCCAGCAACTCCCCTCCTGGGGGGGGCTCCTACAATGAGCAGTTCTTC. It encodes CASNSPPGGGSYNEQFF.

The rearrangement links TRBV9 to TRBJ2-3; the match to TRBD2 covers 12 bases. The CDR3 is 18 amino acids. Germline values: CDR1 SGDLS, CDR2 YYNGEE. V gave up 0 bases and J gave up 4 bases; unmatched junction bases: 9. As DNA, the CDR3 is TGTGCCAGCAGCGTAGGACTAGCGGGGGCCTCCAGCGCAGATACGCAGTATTTT. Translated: CASSVGLAGASSADTQYF.

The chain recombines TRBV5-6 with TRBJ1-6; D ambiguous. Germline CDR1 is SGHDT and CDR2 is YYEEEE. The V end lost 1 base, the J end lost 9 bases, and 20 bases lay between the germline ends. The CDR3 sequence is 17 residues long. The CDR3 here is CASSLFVTIAHTSPLHF. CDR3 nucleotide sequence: TGTGCCAGCAGCTTGTTTGTGACCATCGCCCACACTTCACCCCTCCACTTT.